This T cell receptor (beta chain) was observed in a study of T cells in Graves' hyperthyroidism and ophthalmopathy. The CDR3 has 12 amino acids. V was clipped by 8 bases and J by 4 bases; unmatched bases: 4. The TCR beta CDR3 regions underwent amplification using RNA transcripts as the source. Carried out on the TCR CDR3, a first-round RT-PCR used the HTBI primer set. One entry per CDR3 protein, called by TCRdb with MiXCR from the multiplex PCR reads. The repertoire holds hundreds of thousands of distinct CDR3 sequences, 14% seen once, with roughly 10% in the top ten. Criteria for exclusion of patients were uncontrolled infection, other autoimmune disease, pregnancy or lactation. The authors took PBMCs from roughly 9.3 ml fresh peripheral blood.

This clonotype was obtained from a woman aged 18-29 years with Graves' hyperthyroidism. Source material: blood. The chain is built from TRBV12-3 or TRBV12-4 and TRBJ1-2; 7 bases agree with TRBD1. CDR3 sequence reads: CASQGQIYGYTF. CDR3 nucleotide sequence: TGTGCCAGCCAGGGACAGATCTATGGCTACACCTTC.